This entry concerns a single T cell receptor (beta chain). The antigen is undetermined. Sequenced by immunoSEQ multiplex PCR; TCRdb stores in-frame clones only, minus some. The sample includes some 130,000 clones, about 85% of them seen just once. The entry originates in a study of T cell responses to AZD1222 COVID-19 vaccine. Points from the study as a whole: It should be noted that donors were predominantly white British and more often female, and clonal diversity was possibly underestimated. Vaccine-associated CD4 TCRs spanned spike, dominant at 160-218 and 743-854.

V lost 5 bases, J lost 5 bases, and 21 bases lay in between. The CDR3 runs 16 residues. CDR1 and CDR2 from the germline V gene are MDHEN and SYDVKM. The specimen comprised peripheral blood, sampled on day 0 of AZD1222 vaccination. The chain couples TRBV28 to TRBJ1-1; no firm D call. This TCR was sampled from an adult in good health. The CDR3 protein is CASSPSDGSRRTEAFF. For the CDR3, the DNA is TGTGCCAGCAGTCCATCGGACGGCTCCCGTAGGACTGAAGCTTTCTTT.